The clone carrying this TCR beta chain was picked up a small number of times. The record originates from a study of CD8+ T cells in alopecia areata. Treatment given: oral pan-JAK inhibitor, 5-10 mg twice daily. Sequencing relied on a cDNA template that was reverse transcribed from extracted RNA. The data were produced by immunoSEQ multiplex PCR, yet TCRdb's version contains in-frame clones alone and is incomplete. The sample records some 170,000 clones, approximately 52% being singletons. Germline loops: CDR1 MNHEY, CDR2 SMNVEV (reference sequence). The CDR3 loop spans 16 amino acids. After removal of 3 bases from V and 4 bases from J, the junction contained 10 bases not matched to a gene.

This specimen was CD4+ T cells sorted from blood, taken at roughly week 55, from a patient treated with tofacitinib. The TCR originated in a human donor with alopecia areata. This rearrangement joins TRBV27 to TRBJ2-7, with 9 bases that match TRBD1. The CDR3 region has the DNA TGTGCCAGCAGTTTCTTTGGGACACAGGGGGCGTACGAGCAGTACTTC. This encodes CASSFFGTQGAYEQYF.